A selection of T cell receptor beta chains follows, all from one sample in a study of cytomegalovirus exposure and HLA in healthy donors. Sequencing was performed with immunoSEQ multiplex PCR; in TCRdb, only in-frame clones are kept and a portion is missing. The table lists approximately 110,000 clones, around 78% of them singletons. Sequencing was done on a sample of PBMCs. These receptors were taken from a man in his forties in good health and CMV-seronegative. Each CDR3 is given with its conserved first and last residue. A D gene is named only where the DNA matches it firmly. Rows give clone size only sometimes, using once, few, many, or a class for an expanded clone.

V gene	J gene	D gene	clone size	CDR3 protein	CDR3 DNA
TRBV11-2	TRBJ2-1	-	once	CASSSYREGNNEQFF	TGTGCCAGCAGCTCTTACAGGGAGGGGAACAATGAGCAGTTCTTC
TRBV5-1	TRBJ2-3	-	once	CASSLGRDFTDTQYF	TGCGCCAGCAGCTTGGGGAGGGATTTCACAGATACGCAGTATTTT
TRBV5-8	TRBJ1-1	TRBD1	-	CASIDVGGLLEAFF	TGTGCCAGCATCGATGTAGGGGGCCTACTGGAAGCTTTCTTT
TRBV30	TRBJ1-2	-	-	CAWIRVPGRYTF	TGTGCCTGGATCCGGGTCCCAGGGCGCTACACCTTC
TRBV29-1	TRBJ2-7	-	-	CSVSGGALSYEQYF	TGCAGCGTTAGTGGCGGGGCACTCTCCTACGAGCAGTACTTC
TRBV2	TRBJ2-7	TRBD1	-	CASSEGRTGAYEQYF	TGTGCCAGCAGTGAAGGTAGGACAGGAGCCTACGAGCAGTACTTC
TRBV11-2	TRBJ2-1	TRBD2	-	CASSLQPPSGGTHNEQFF	TGTGCCAGCAGCCTCCAACCCCCTAGCGGGGGGACCCACAATGAGCAGTTCTTC
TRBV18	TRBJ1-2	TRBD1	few	CASSPLETGNYGYTF	TGTGCCAGCTCACCCCTTGAGACAGGGAACTATGGCTACACCTTC
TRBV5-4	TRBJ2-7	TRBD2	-	CASSLAGGSYEQYF	TGTGCCAGCAGCTTAGCGGGGGGTTCCTACGAGCAGTACTTC
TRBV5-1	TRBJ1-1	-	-	CASSELGGPEAFF	TGCGCCAGCAGCGAATTGGGAGGGCCAGAAGCTTTCTTT
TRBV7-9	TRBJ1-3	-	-	CASSFQGNGNTIYF	TGTGCCAGCAGCTTCCAGGGGAACGGAAACACCATATATTTT
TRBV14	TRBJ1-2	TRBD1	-	CASSPTGTGGYTF	TGTGCCAGCAGCCCGACAGGGACTGGAGGCTACACCTTC
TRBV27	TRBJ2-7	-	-	CASSWSRGYEQYF	TGTGCCAGCAGTTGGTCCAGGGGATACGAGCAGTACTTC
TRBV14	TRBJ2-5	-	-	CASSQVRGGTTIETQYF	TGTGCCAGCAGCCAAGTTAGAGGGGGAACGACCATAGAGACCCAGTACTTC
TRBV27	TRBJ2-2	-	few	CASSLGGGTGAGELFF	TGTGCCAGCAGTTTAGGGGGGGGGACAGGAGCCGGGGAGCTGTTTTTT
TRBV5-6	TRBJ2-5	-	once	CASSFKRGKTQYF	TGTGCCAGCAGCTTTAAGCGAGGGAAGACCCAGTACTTC
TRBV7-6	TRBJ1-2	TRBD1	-	CASSLDRGGEYGYTF	TGTGCCAGCAGCTTAGACAGGGGGGGAGAGTATGGCTACACCTTC
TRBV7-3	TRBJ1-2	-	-	CASSLLSADYGYTF	TGTGCCAGCAGCTTGTTATCAGCGGACTATGGCTACACCTTC
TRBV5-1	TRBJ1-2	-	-	CASSLSGAGGYTF	TGCGCCAGCAGCTTATCAGGGGCCGGAGGCTACACCTTC
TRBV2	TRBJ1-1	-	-	CASRQTGPTEAFF	TGTGCCAGCAGACAGACAGGACCGACTGAAGCTTTCTTT
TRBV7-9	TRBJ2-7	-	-	CASSLSSWRGGLREQYF	TGTGCCAGCAGCTTAAGTTCGTGGCGGGGTGGACTGAGGGAGCAGTACTTC
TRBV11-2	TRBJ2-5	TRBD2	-	CASSLGTSGGPVGETQYF	TGTGCCAGCAGCTTAGGGACTAGCGGGGGCCCTGTAGGGGAGACCCAGTACTTC
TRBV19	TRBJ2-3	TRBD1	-	CASSTGTGGADTQYF	TGTGCCAGTAGTACGGGTACAGGGGGAGCAGATACGCAGTATTTT
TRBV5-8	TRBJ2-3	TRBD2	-	CASSSLGGGTDTQYF	TGTGCCAGCAGCTCTTTGGGGGGGGGTACAGATACGCAGTATTTT
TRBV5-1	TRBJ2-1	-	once	CASSRQGGQPYNEQFF	TGCGCCAGCAGCCGTCAGGGGGGACAGCCCTACAATGAGCAGTTCTTC
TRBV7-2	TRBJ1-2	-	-	CASSQAGAYGYTF	TGTGCCAGCAGCCAAGCGGGAGCCTATGGCTACACCTTC
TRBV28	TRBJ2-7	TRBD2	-	CASSFTSGEAYEQYF	TGTGCCAGCAGTTTCACTAGCGGGGAGGCCTACGAGCAGTACTTC